This T cell receptor beta chain is drawn from a study of T cell repertoires in cytomegalovirus infection. The overall study: Matching HLA type and CMV infection were both indicated by public TCR beta signatures. Broader study findings: Frequencies of public TCR beta families were cumulated, and this identified carriers of CMV plus the relevant HLA. Clonotype analysis showed dominance of the ex vivo response by HLA-C-restricted CMV-specific TCR beta clonotypes.

This clonotype was seen ten or more times. Its antigen is unidentified. The length of the CDR3 is 15 residues. With 8 bases removed from V and 1 base from J, the gap between germline ends came to 15 bases. The germline V gene has CDR1 MNHEY and CDR2 SMNVEV (reference sequence). TCRdb reprocessed the reads via MiXCR and lists one record per CDR3 protein. The table includes a few hundred thousand distinct CDR3 sequences, roughly 9.5% detected once. V is TRBV27 and J is TRBJ2-1, with D maybe TRBD1 (5 bases). The clonotype originates from a human donor in good health (CMV status not recorded). Some clones in this sample may be carry-over from other donors' samples. The sample taken for sequencing was PBMCs. The CDR3 DNA follows: TGTGCCAGCGCGATCTTGACAGTTTCCTACAATGAGCAGTTCTTC. It codes for CASAILTVSYNEQFF.